These 9 T cell receptor beta chains were sequenced from one sample in a study of cytomegalovirus exposure and HLA in healthy donors. With 60 Vbeta and 13 Jbeta primers, the PCR was carried out. The table came from immunoSEQ multiplex PCR; TCRdb's copy has only in-frame clones and leaves some out. The sample has approximately 61,000 clones, 75% to 85% seen once. Sequenced input: PBMCs. All receptors come from a man between 45 and 60 years old in good health and CMV-seropositive.

This chain connects TRBV7-8 to TRBJ1-2; 9 bases map to TRBD1. V lost 2 bases to trimming and J lost 4 bases; unmatched junction nucleotides: 5. Per germline, CDR1 SGHVS and CDR2 FQNEAQ. The CDR3 runs to 15 residues. CDR3: CASSLQGQGTYGYTF. CDR3 nucleotides: TGTGCCAGCAGCTTACAGGGACAGGGTACCTATGGCTACACCTTC.

This clone was picked up one time. The gene calls are TRBV2 and TRBJ2-1; D gene ambiguous. Germline V gene lookup returns CDR1 SNHLY and CDR2 FYNNEI. This CDR3 spans 12 amino acids. V dropped 6 bases and J dropped 7 bases, with 10 bases sitting between them. In nucleotides, the CDR3 is TGTGCCAGCAGAAGCAATATAAATGAGCAGTTCTTC. Amino acids: CASRSNINEQFF. Looking up the rest from reference TRBV2 and TRBJ2-1 gives the full variable domain: EPEVTQTPSHQVTQMGQEVILRCVPISNHLYFYWYRQILGQKVEFLVSFYNNEISEKSEIFDDQFSVERPDGSNFTLKIRSTKLEDSAMYFCASRSNINEQFFGPGTRLTVL.

The chain is built from TRBV5-4 and TRBJ2-4, with TRBD1 identical over 9 bases. With 4 bases clipped from V and 7 bases from J, the junction kept 9 bases outside the gene matches. Per germline, CDR1 SGHNT and CDR2 YYREEE (reference sequence). The CDR3 runs 15 residues. CDR3 in amino acids: CASSIDPDRGNIQYF. In nucleotides, the CDR3 is TGTGCCAGCAGCATTGATCCGGACAGGGGTAACATTCAGTACTTC.

The genes are TRBV28 and TRBJ1-5; tentatively, D is TRBD1 (6 bases). The CDR3 has 13 residues. Trimming shortened V by 6 bases and J by 6 bases, and 12 bases separated the two germline ends. Germline V gene data show CDR1 as MDHEN and CDR2 as SYDVKM. The CDR3 protein is CASSPGVVQPQHF. DNA for the CDR3: TGTGCCAGCAGCCCAGGGGTAGTTCAGCCCCAGCATTTT.

The chain carries TRBV2 and TRBJ1-1, with D uncertain. Trimming removed 4 bases at V and 7 bases at J, with 13 bases between. This CDR3 spans 13 amino acids. Germline V gives CDR1 SNHLY, CDR2 FYNNEI. CDR3 in DNA: TGTGCCAGCAGTGTCGCGGGTCTCCTTGAAGCTTTCTTT. It translates to CASSVAGLLEAFF.

The chain joins TRBV19 to TRBJ2-7; 8 bases align to TRBD1. CDR3 size: 15 residues. The ends lost 1 base at V and 2 bases at J; junction bases unmatched: 4. CDR1 and CDR2 (germline): LNHDA, SQIVND (reference sequence). The CDR3 nucleotides are TGTGCCAGTAGTATAGGAGGGGACAGGCCCTACGAGCAGTACTTC. Amino acid sequence: CASSIGGDRPYEQYF.

This chain links TRBV5-1 with TRBJ2-2; tentative D call: TRBD2 (5 bases). V was shortened by 0 bases and J by 6 bases, with 6 bases between the two germline ends. Germline loops: CDR1 SGHRS, CDR2 YFSETQ. The CDR3 length is 13 residues. CDR3 amino acids: CASSLDGAGELFF. CDR3 bases: TGCGCCAGCAGCTTGGACGGGGCCGGGGAGCTGTTTTTT.

The chain employs TRBV30 and TRBJ2-7; 9 nucleotides align to TRBD1. The ends lost 3 bases at V and 3 bases at J; junction bases unmatched: 3. This CDR3 contains 13 residues. The germline gives CDR1 GTSNPN, CDR2 SVGIG (reference sequence). The CDR3 coding sequence is TGTGCCTGGAGACGGACAGGGGTCTACGAGCAGTACTTC. Protein: CAWRRTGVYEQYF.

This chain connects TRBV6-1 to TRBJ1-1, with D hard to call. This CDR3 comprises 12 residues. Trimming took off 8 bases at V and 3 bases at J, with 10 bases between the two ends. Per germline, CDR1 MNHNS and CDR2 SASEGT. Here the CDR3 DNA reads TGTGCCAGCCGGGGTGAGGACACTGAAGCTTTCTTT. The encoded protein is CASRGEDTEAFF.